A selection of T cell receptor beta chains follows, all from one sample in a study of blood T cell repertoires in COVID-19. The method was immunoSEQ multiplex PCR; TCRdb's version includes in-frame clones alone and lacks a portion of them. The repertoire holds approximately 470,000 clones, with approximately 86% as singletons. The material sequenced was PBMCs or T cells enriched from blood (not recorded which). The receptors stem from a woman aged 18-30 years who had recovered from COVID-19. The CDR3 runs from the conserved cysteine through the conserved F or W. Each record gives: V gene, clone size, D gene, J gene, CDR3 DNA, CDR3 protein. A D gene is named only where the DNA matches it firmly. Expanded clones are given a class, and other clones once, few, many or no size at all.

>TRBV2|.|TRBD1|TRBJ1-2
TGTGCCACCTACAGGGGAGGCTACACCTTC
CATYRGGYTF
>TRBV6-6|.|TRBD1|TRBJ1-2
TGTGCCAGCAGTCGCAGGGGGGATGGCTACACCTTC
CASSRRGDGYTF
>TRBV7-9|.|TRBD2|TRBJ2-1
TGTGCCAGCGGAACGGTGGCTAGCGGGGACCAATACAATGAGCAGTTCTTC
CASGTVASGDQYNEQFF
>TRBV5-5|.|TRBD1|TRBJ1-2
TGTGCCAGCAGCGAGGGTAGGGGGCGATCCAACTATGGCTACACCTTC
CASSEGRGRSNYGYTF
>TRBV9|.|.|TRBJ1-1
TGTGCCAGCAGCGTGAGCGGGAACACTGAAGCTTTCTTT
CASSVSGNTEAFF
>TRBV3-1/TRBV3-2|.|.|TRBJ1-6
TGTGCCAGCAGCCAAGCGGTCTATAATTCACCCCTCCACTTT
CASSQAVYNSPLHF
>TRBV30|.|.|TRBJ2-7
TGTGCCTGGGGGCGGAATTCCGAGCAGTACTTC
CAWGRNSEQYF
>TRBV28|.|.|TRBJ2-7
TGTGCCAGCAGTTTATGGTCAGGGGCCTACGAGCAGTACTTC
CASSLWSGAYEQYF
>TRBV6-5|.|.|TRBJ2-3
TGTGCCAGCGGTTACCAGGGGCCAGATACGCAGTATTTT
CASGYQGPDTQYF
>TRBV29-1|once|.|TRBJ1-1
TGCAGCGTCCAAAACAGGGACACTGAAGCTTTCTTT
CSVQNRDTEAFF